This passage covers 20 T cell receptor beta chains from one sample sequenced in a study of T-cell memory formation after mild COVID-19. TCRdb re-called the 5' RACE reads with MiXCR, one entry per CDR3 protein. The data hold under 450,000 distinct CDR3 sequences, with around a fifth observed a single time. Input material: PBMCs or a T cell subset sorted from them (not recorded which). Receptors originate from a man aged 18 to 30 who had mild COVID-19 (a few samples of this study predate the infection). Cell type and time point are not known.

The chain carries TRBV2 and TRBJ1-4; D is perhaps TRBD1 (5 bases). Trimming took off 7 bases at V and 0 bases at J, with 9 bases between the two ends. Looked up from germline, CDR1 is SNHLY and CDR2 is FYNNEI. This CDR3 comprises 14 residues. CDR3 coding DNA: TGTGCCAGCACCAGGGAATCAACTAATGAAAAACTGTTTTTT. It codes for CASTRESTNEKLFF.

This clonotype appeared many times. The J gene is TRBJ1-1, the V gene TRBV7-2; D is ambiguous. The length of the CDR3 is 13 residues. Trimming pared 5 bases from V and 2 bases from J, leaving 9 bases between. Germline V lookup: CDR1 SGHTA, CDR2 FQGNSA. The CDR3 DNA sequence: TGTGCCAGCAGCCCCGGTGGTAACACTGAAGCTTTCTTT. It codes for CASSPGGNTEAFF.

In its sample, this clonotype was seen a few times. V gene TRBV11-2 combines with J gene TRBJ2-2; the D is unclear. The CDR3 extends over 13 amino acids. Trimming pared 5 bases from V and 5 bases from J, leaving 9 bases between. Germline CDR1 and CDR2: SGHAT and FQNNGV. This CDR3 reads CASSPWFTGELFF. For the CDR3, the DNA is TGTGCCAGCAGCCCGTGGTTTACCGGGGAGCTGTTTTTT.

The table lists this clonotype with a few counts. The chain links TRBV28 to TRBJ1-5, with D unclear. The germline V and J ends were trimmed by 7 bases and 4 bases, with 17 bases remaining between them. The CDR3 has 15 amino acids. Germline V gene lookup returns CDR1 MDHEN and CDR2 SYDVKM. DNA of the CDR3: TGTGCCAGCACCCATCGCCGCGGATGGAATCAGCCCCAGCATTTT. It is translated as CASTHRRGWNQPQHF. The variable domain in full, completed from reference TRBV28 and TRBJ1-5, reads DVKVTQSSRYLVKRTGEKVFLECVQDMDHENMFWYRQDPGLGLRLIYFSYDVKMKEKGDIPEGYSVSREKKERFSLILESASTNQTSMYLCASTHRRGWNQPQHFGDGTRLSIL.

The chain couples TRBV2 to TRBJ1-5, with TRBD1 as a possible D gene (6 bases). The CDR3 contains 13 residues. Trimming stripped 6 bases from V and 5 bases from J, with 11 bases between. Germline V gives CDR1 SNHLY, CDR2 FYNNEI. CDR3 protein: CASSPDRYQPQHF. CDR3 DNA: TGTGCCAGCAGCCCAGACAGGTATCAGCCCCAGCATTTT.

The V and J genes are TRBV10-2 and TRBJ2-7; 7 nucleotides line up with TRBD1. Unmatched junction bases numbered 2, after V lost 6 bases and J lost 3 bases. Looked up from germline, CDR1 is WSHSY and CDR2 is SAAADI. The CDR3 length is 12 residues. The CDR3 DNA is TGCGCCAGCAGAAACAGGGGCTACGAGCAGTACTTC. Translated, it gives CASRNRGYEQYF.

This chain links TRBV9 with TRBJ2-5; D remains unclear. CDR3 length equals 13 residues. Germline CDR1 and CDR2: SGDLS and YYNGEE. Trimming shortened V by 0 bases and J by 3 bases, and 6 bases separated the two germline ends. The CDR3: CASSVGVEETQYF. In DNA, the CDR3 is TGTGCCAGCAGCGTAGGGGTTGAAGAGACCCAGTACTTC.

The table lists this clonotype with a count of one. This chain connects TRBV12-3 or TRBV12-4 to TRBJ1-2; no reliable D call. This CDR3 contains 14 residues. Trimming removed 7 bases at V and 3 bases at J, with 15 bases between. The CDR3 is CASTSQGGYYGYTF. The CDR3 nucleotides are TGTGCCAGCACCTCCCAAGGAGGGTACTATGGCTACACCTTC.

With respect to this clonotype: One end of the junction varies from germline; a read error may be responsible. The J gene is TRBJ2-6, the V gene TRBV28, with D possibly matching TRBD1 (5 bases). The V gene's germline CDR1 is MDHEN and CDR2 SYDVKM. The CDR3 runs to 17 residues. For the CDR3, the DNA is TGTGCCAGCAGTTTGGCGGACGGCAGCTCTGGGGCCAACGTCCGGACTTTC. As protein: CASSLADGSSGANVRTF.

The CDR3 is CASSLGGGAQETQYF. DNA of the CDR3: TGTGCCAGCAGTTTAGGCGGGGGCGCACAAGAGACCCAGTACTTC. The chain links TRBV27 to TRBJ2-5; TRBD2 might be the D (7 bases). With 2 bases removed from V and 2 bases from J, the gap between germline ends came to 12 bases. CDR1 and CDR2 from the germline V gene are MNHEY and SMNVEV (reference sequence). The CDR3 sequence is 15 residues long.

The V call is TRBV14, the J call TRBJ2-3; tentatively, D is TRBD1 (6 bases). Germline V CDR1 and CDR2: SGHDN, FVKESK. The CDR3 sequence is 15 residues long. The ends were cut back, 3 bases at V and 0 bases at J, with 10 bases in the middle. The CDR3 DNA reads as TGTGCCAGCAGCCATGTACAGGGAAGCACAGATACGCAGTATTTT. The encoded protein is CASSHVQGSTDTQYF.

This chain joins TRBV7-2 and TRBJ1-4, with 8 bases identical to TRBD1. Germline values: CDR1 SGHTA, CDR2 FQGNSA. Losses at the gene ends were 8 bases for V and 6 bases for J; bases not matched to a gene: 8. The CDR3 runs to 14 residues. For the CDR3, the DNA is TGTGCCAGCGCTAATGACAGGGGAGATGAAAAACTGTTTTTT. This gives the protein CASANDRGDEKLFF. Filled out from reference TRBV7-2 and TRBJ1-4, the complete variable domain reads GAGVSQSPSNKVTEKGKDVELRCDPISGHTALYWYRQSLGQGLEFLIYFQGNSAPDKSGLPSDRFSAERTGGSVSTLTIQRTQQEDSAVYLCASANDRGDEKLFFGSGTQLSVL.

This clonotype occurred many times. The chain recombines TRBV2 with TRBJ2-3; D unresolved. V was shortened by 3 bases and J by 4 bases, with 5 bases between the two germline ends. The CDR3 extends over 12 amino acids. Germline CDR1 and CDR2: SNHLY and FYNNEI. DNA for the CDR3: TGTGCCAGCAGTGAGGGTTCAGATACGCAGTATTTT. Its translation is CASSEGSDTQYF.

This clonotype was counted at least ten times. This chain uses TRBV20-1 with TRBJ2-5, with 14 bases fitting TRBD2. Germline V gene data show CDR1 as DFQATT and CDR2 as SNEGSKA (reference sequence). The V gene end was trimmed by 2 bases and the J gene end by 4 bases; junction bases not matched to a gene: 9. CDR3 length equals 17 residues. The CDR3 loop is CSARRTTSGGAGETQYF. The DNA for the CDR3 is TGCAGTGCTAGACGGACGACTAGCGGGGGGGCAGGAGAGACCCAGTACTTC.

This clonotype was seen only a few times. The V call is TRBV12-3 or TRBV12-4, the J call TRBJ1-2; 12 nucleotides match TRBD1. This CDR3 has 16 amino acids. Trimming removed 9 bases from V and 4 bases from J; junction bases left unmatched: 12. CDR3 coding DNA: TGTGCCAGTACCTTGGGACAGGGGGCGAGCGTCTATGGCTACACCTTC. This encodes CASTLGQGASVYGYTF.

This clonotype was picked up a small number of times. No DNA is shown, since the ends of the CDR3 on it are uncertain; the CDR3 is the one TCRdb lists. The V and J genes are TRBV9 and TRBJ2-2. Germline assignment: CDR1 SGDLS and CDR2 YYNGEE. The CDR3 numbers 16 amino acids, ends counted. The CDR3 reads CASSNVVSFGAGELFF.

The V call is TRBV7-2, the J call TRBJ2-5, with 7 bases aligning to TRBD1. The CDR3 runs 14 residues. Germline CDR1 and CDR2: SGHTA and FQGNSA. J lost 5 bases, V lost 5 bases, and 8 bases had no gene match. The CDR3 nucleotides are TGTGCCAGCAGCATACGACAGGGATGGGAGACCCAGTACTTC. This sequence encodes CASSIRQGWETQYF.

The chain recombines TRBV5-4 with TRBJ2-3, with TRBD2 identical over 7 bases. With 4 bases clipped from V and 5 bases from J, the junction kept 10 bases outside the gene matches. The CDR3 extends over 15 amino acids. CDR1 is SGHNT, CDR2 YYREEE, per germline (reference sequence). CDR3 nucleotide sequence: TGTGCCAGCAGCCTCGTGGGGGGGGATGGAGATACGCAGTATTTT. Translating gives CASSLVGGDGDTQYF.

This clonotype was detected a few times. The V gene is TRBV4-2, the J gene TRBJ1-1, with D possibly TRBD1 on 5 matching bases. The CDR3 totals 13 residues. The germline gives CDR1 LGHNA, CDR2 YNFKEQ. V was trimmed by 5 bases and J by 6 bases, leaving 13 bases between them. CDR3 nucleotide sequence: TGTGCCAGCAGCACCCCTAGGGGACCTGAAGCTTTCTTT. It translates to CASSTPRGPEAFF.

This clonotype was seen only a few times. This rearrangement joins TRBV5-1 to TRBJ2-4; 8 bases map to TRBD1. V shed 1 base, J shed 7 bases, and the junction held 7 bases outside the gene matches. Germline V gene lookup returns CDR1 SGHRS and CDR2 YFSETQ. CDR3 length: 15 amino acids. The chain's CDR3 is CASSLQGAPRNIQYF. The CDR3 region has the DNA TGCGCCAGCAGCTTGCAGGGGGCGCCTAGGAACATTCAGTACTTC.